This T cell receptor beta chain is from a study of identical twins. This clonotype has a handful of counts. What it binds is not known. From germline, CDR1 is MNHEY and CDR2 SVGAGI. There are 17 residues in the CDR3. With 2 bases clipped from V and 2 bases from J, the junction kept 10 bases outside the gene matches. Findings of the study overall: It was out-of-frame TCR alpha sharing in monozygotic twins that models underestimated. Twins' surplus sharing was weaker for beta out-of-frame sequences.

MiXCR was run by TCRdb on the 5' RACE reads, yielding one entry per CDR3 protein. The repertoire holds about 790,000 distinct CDR3 sequences, with roughly 20% as singletons. These data also featured in a second study, about T cells expressing NK-cell markers. That paper states: Clones of NKG2C+ T cells that had expanded were of unclear HCMV specificity.

The chain joins TRBV6-5 to TRBJ2-5; 8 bases agree with TRBD2. Input material: PBMCs. The sequence came from a woman between 18 and 29 years old in good health. The CDR3 reads CASSYPSSGYQQETQYF. CDR3 nucleotide sequence: TGTGCCAGCAGTTACCCCTCTAGCGGGTATCAACAAGAGACCCAGTACTTC.